This T cell receptor (beta chain) comes out of a study of CD8+ T cells in alopecia areata. Study in general: At a dose of 5 to 10 mg twice daily, oral tofacitinib was given to treated patients. A 6-month off-drug phase came after tofacitinib, which had lasted 6 to 18 months.

The CDR3 is 11 amino acids. The germline V and J ends were trimmed by 2 bases and 8 bases, with 4 bases remaining between them. The germline V gene encodes CDR1 SGHAT and CDR2 FQNNGV. cDNA prepared by RNA extraction and subsequent reverse transcription served as the template for sequencing. The repertoire was sequenced with immunoSEQ multiplex PCR; TCRdb's copy has only in-frame clones and lacks some. Of about 130,000 clones in the sample, around three fifths were seen once. This clone showed up just a few times. Alopecia areata patients provided lesional scalp punch biopsies and peripheral blood. The sample here was CD4+ T cells sorted from blood, taken at week 0. The receptor's source is a human donor with alopecia areata. The chain uses TRBV11-2 and TRBJ2-1; D unclear. The CDR3 spells CASSLLDEQFF. The CDR3, as DNA: TGTGCCAGCAGCTTACTCGATGAGCAGTTCTTC.